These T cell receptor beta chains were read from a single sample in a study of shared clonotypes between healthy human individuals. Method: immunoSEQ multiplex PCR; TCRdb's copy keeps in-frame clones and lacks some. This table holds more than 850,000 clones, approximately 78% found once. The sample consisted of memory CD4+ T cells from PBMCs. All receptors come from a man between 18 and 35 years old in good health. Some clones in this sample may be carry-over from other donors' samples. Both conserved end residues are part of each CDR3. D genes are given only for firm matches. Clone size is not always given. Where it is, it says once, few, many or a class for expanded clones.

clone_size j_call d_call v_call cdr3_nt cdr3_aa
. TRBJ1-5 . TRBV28 TGTGCCAGCAGTTTACTAACAGGGAACGATCAGCCCCAGCATTTT CASSLLTGNDQPQHF
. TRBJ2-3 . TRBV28 TGTGCCAGCAGAGGTGGGGGGACAGATACGCAGTATTTT CASRGGGTDTQYF
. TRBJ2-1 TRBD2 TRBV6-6 TGTGCCAGTCGCTCCGGACTAGTGGGCAATGAGCAGTTCTTC CASRSGLVGNEQFF
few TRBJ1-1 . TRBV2 TGTGCCAGCAGTGCTGACGGGAACACTGAAGCTTTCTTT CASSADGNTEAFF
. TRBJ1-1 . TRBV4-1 TGCGCCAGCAGCCAGCCCGGAGGAAGTACTGAAGCTTTCTTT CASSQPGGSTEAFF
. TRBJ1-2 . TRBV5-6 TGTGCCAGCAGCCGGGACGGCGTCAACTATGGCTACACCTTC CASSRDGVNYGYTF
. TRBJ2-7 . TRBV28 TGTGCCAGCAGCCGACCCAGCTCCTACGAGCAGTACTTC CASSRPSSYEQYF
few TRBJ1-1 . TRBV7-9 TGTGCCAGCAGATTAGTGGGGGGCACTGAAGCTTTCTTT CASRLVGGTEAFF
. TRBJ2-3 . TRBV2 TGTGCCAGCAACGGTCCGCAGTATTTC CASNGPQYF
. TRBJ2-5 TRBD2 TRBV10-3 TGTGCCATCAGTGAGTCGGGCGGGGGGCAAGAGACCCAGTACTTC CAISESGGGQETQYF
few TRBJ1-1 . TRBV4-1 TGCGCCAGCAGCCAAGAAAGGGGGTTCGGAGCTTTCTTT CASSQERGFGAFF
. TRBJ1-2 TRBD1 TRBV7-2 TGTGCCAGCACTGACAGGGCCTATGGCTACACCTTC CASTDRAYGYTF
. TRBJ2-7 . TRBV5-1 TGCGCCAGCAGCTTGGTAGCAGGGACCTACGAGCAGTACTTC CASSLVAGTYEQYF
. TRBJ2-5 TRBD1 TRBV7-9 TGTGCCAGCAGCCGAAGGACAGGTTCGGAGACCCAGTACTTC CASSRRTGSETQYF
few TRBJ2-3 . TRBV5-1 TGCGCCAGCAGCTCGACAACGCAGTATTTT CASSSTTQYF
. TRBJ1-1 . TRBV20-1 TGCAGTGCAAGACAAAACACTGAAGCTTTCTTT CSARQNTEAFF
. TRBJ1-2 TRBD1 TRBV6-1 TGTGCCAGCATGACAGGGGTGGGAGGCTACACCTTC CASMTGVGGYTF
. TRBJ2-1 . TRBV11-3 TGTGCCAGCAGCTTTAGGTTGGGTGAGCAGTTCTTC CASSFRLGEQFF
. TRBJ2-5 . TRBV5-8 TGTGCCAGCAGCGGGAACCTCTTGGCAGGAGAGGGGACCCAGTACTTC CASSGNLLAGEGTQYF
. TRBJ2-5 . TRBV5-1 TGCGCCAGCAGCCGGGCAGGGGAACCCCAAGAGACCCAGTACTTC CASSRAGEPQETQYF
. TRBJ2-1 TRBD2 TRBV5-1 TGCGCCAGCAGCTTGGTAGGTAGCGGGAGTGGAAATGAGCAGTTCTTC CASSLVGSGSGNEQFF